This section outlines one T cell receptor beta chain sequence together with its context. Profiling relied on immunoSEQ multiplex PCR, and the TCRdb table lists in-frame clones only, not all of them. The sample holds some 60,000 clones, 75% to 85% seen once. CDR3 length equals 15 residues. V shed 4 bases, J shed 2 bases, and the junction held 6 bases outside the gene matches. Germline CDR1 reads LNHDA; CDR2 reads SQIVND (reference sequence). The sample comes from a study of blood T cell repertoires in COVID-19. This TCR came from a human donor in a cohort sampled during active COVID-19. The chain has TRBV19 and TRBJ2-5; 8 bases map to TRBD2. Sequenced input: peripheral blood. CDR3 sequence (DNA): TGTGCCAGTAGTACGGGGGGGCTAAGACAAGAGACCCAGTACTTC. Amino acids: CASSTGGLRQETQYF.